The subject of this entry is one TCR beta chain. These data come from a study of blood T cells in healthy people across ages. The CDR3 is made up of 16 amino acids. Germline V gene sequence: CDR1 ENHRY, CDR2 SYGVKD. V gave up 1 base and J gave up 2 bases; unmatched junction bases: 6. Through a sample-barcoded 5' primer and a J-beta primer mix, a second PCR was run for roughly 6 to 12 cycles. TCRdb recomputed calls from the 5' RACE reads with MiXCR, one row per CDR3 protein. The table shows fewer than 2,000,000 distinct CDR3 sequences, with approximately 39% occurring only once. The sequence derives from a human donor in good health. Sequenced material: blood. The rearrangement joins TRBV10-3 to TRBJ2-5; TRBD2 matches at 8 bases. The CDR3 DNA follows: TGTGCCATCAGTGAGTGGCTAGCGGGTGTACAAGAGACCCAGTACTTC. It specifies CAISEWLAGVQETQYF.